The 21 T cell receptor beta chains below all came from one sample that was sequenced in a study of T-cell memory formation after mild COVID-19. A single record per CDR3 protein comes from TCRdb applying MiXCR to the 5' RACE reads. The sample lists approximately 500,000 distinct CDR3 sequences; more than 20% were seen once. Sequenced material: PBMCs or a T cell subset sorted from them (not recorded which). These receptor sequences come from an adult woman who had mild COVID-19 (a few samples of this study predate the infection). Cell type and time point are not known.

The V gene is TRBV3-1, the J gene TRBJ1-1, with D unclear. The germline CDR1 and CDR2 sequences are LGHDT and YNNKEL (reference sequence). Trimming shortened V by 3 bases and J by 1 base, and 12 bases separated the two germline ends. The CDR3 consists of 15 residues. CDR3 in amino acids: CASSQSGGENTEAFF. The CDR3 nucleotides read TGTGCCAGCAGCCAGAGTGGTGGAGAGAACACTGAAGCTTTCTTT.

This chain connects TRBV4-3 to TRBJ2-2, with D tentatively TRBD1 (6 bases). Between the trimmed V and J ends, which lost 1 base and 3 bases, there was a span of 15 bases. CDR1 LGHNA and CDR2 YSLEER come from the germline V gene. CDR3 length: 17 residues. The CDR3 bases are TGCGCCAGCAGCCAAGTATCCAGGGGCGCGGACACCGGGGAGCTGTTTTTT. Encoded protein: CASSQVSRGADTGELFF.

This chain connects TRBV20-1 to TRBJ1-1; no definite D call. Germline loops: CDR1 DFQATT, CDR2 SNEGSKA (reference sequence). Trimming removed 3 bases at V and 6 bases at J, with 17 bases between. The CDR3 sequence is 14 residues long. DNA of the CDR3: TGCAGTGCTAGGAAAAGTGGTGTATTTTCTGAAGCTTTCTTT. Protein: CSARKSGVFSEAFF.

V gene TRBV7-9 combines with J gene TRBJ1-3; a weak D match, TRBD1 (6 bases). V was pared by 5 bases and J by 1 base, with 15 bases between. Germline CDR1 SEHNR, CDR2 FQNEAQ (reference sequence). This CDR3 spans 16 amino acids. The DNA of the CDR3 is TGTGCCAGCAGCCGAGCACTACAGGGTTCTGGAAACACCATATATTTT. It codes for CASSRALQGSGNTIYF.

The V gene is TRBV3-1, the J gene TRBJ1-3, with D unclear. Germline V lookup: CDR1 LGHDT, CDR2 YNNKEL (reference sequence). Trimming stripped 1 base from V and 2 bases from J, with 15 bases between. The CDR3 covers 17 residues. CDR3 sequence: CASSQALRGIAGNTIYF. The CDR3 coding sequence is TGTGCCAGCAGCCAAGCTTTAAGAGGGATCGCTGGAAACACCATATATTTT.

Only a few counts were recorded for this clonotype. The chain is built from TRBV7-6 and TRBJ2-3, with unresolved D. Germline V lookup: CDR1 SGHVS, CDR2 FNYEAQ. This CDR3 is 14 amino acids long. Between the trimmed V and J ends, which lost 4 bases and 0 bases, there was a span of 8 bases. The DNA of the CDR3 is TGTGCCAGCAGCTCCCGTCCTAGCACAGATACGCAGTATTTT. Translating gives CASSSRPSTDTQYF. Full variable domain (rest looked up from reference TRBV7-6 and TRBJ2-3): GAGVSQSPRYKVTKRGQDVALRCDPISGHVSLYWYRQALGQGPEFLTYFNYEAQQDKSGLPNDRFSAERPEGSISTLTIQRTEQRDSAMYRCASSSRPSTDTQYFGPGTRLTVL.

This chain connects TRBV6-1 to TRBJ2-5; D is possibly TRBD1 (6 bases). The length of the CDR3 is 15 residues. Germline CDR1 reads MNHNS; CDR2 reads SASEGT. The V end was cut by 4 bases, the J end by 5 bases, with 17 bases between. The CDR3: CASSGGRGPRETQYF. The DNA of the CDR3 is TGTGCCAGCAGTGGAGGCAGGGGCCCTAGGGAGACCCAGTACTTC.

Only a few counts were recorded for this clonotype. V usage is TRBV29-1 and J usage is TRBJ1-1, with 8 bases identical to TRBD1. V lost 8 bases to trimming and J lost 4 bases; unmatched junction nucleotides: 18. Germline V gene sequence: CDR1 SQVTM, CDR2 ANQGSEA. CDR3 length: 16 residues. This chain's CDR3 is CSYGLLAGGSATEAFF. The CDR3 DNA is TGCAGCTACGGGCTGCTGGCAGGGGGCTCGGCCACTGAAGCTTTCTTT.

The CDR3 bases are TGTGCCAGCAGCCCGAGACCTAGGGAACCTGCCACAGATACGCAGTATTTT. Translated: CASSPRPREPATDTQYF. The chain carries TRBV7-9 and TRBJ2-3; no definite D call. The CDR3 is 17 residues long. V was cut by 5 bases and J by 2 bases, with 20 bases left in between. Germline V gene data show CDR1 as SEHNR and CDR2 as FQNEAQ (reference sequence).

V is TRBV6-5 and J is TRBJ2-2, with 10 bases matching TRBD2. The trim removed 5 bases at V and 4 bases at J, leaving 4 bases unmatched. Looked up from germline, CDR1 is MNHEY and CDR2 is SVGAGI. The CDR3 contains 15 residues. CDR3 DNA: TGTGCCAGCAGTAAAGGACTAGCGGCCACCGGGGAGCTGTTTTTT. This gives the protein CASSKGLAATGELFF.

The chain combines TRBV7-2 with TRBJ2-5; 9 bases match TRBD2. Germline V lookup: CDR1 SGHTA, CDR2 FQGNSA. The CDR3 is made up of 15 amino acids. The trim removed 3 bases at V and 6 bases at J, leaving 8 bases unmatched. As DNA, the CDR3 is TGTGCCAGCAGCTTGGGAGGCGGGGGGGGAAAGACCCAGTACTTC. Residues: CASSLGGGGGKTQYF.

The genes are TRBV19 and TRBJ1-1; D gene unclear. The CDR3 consists of 13 residues. The germline V and J ends were trimmed by 3 bases and 2 bases, with 7 bases remaining between them. Germline CDR1 reads LNHDA; CDR2 reads SQIVND (reference sequence). The CDR3 region has the DNA TGTGCCAGTAGTATCAGGAATAACACTGAAGCTTTCTTT. Translating it yields CASSIRNNTEAFF.

This clonotype was found many times. The rearrangement joins TRBV5-5 to TRBJ1-2; maybe TRBD1 (6 bases). Germline V lookup: CDR1 SGHKS, CDR2 YYEKEE (reference sequence). V was trimmed by 0 bases and J by 8 bases, leaving 8 bases between them. This CDR3 comprises 12 residues. CDR3 coding DNA: TGTGCCAGCAGCTTGGACAGGGACGGCTACACCTTC. This gives the protein CASSLDRDGYTF. Using reference TRBV5-5 and TRBJ1-2 for the parts outside the CDR3, the full variable domain is DAGVTQSPTHLIKTRGQQVTLRCSPISGHKSVSWYQQVLGQGPQFIFQYYEKEERGRGNFPDRFSARQFPNYSSELNVNALLLGDSALYLCASSLDRDGYTFGSGTRLTVV.

J is TRBJ2-7 and V is TRBV12-3 or TRBV12-4, with 7 bases identical to TRBD1. The CDR3 runs to 15 residues. The junction had 12 bases not matched to a gene; V was cut back by 5 bases and J by 5 bases. The CDR3 sequence: CASSPLKTGIHEQYF. CDR3 nucleotides: TGTGCCAGCAGTCCTCTTAAGACAGGGATCCACGAGCAGTACTTC.

The chain carries TRBV19 and TRBJ1-2, with 7 bases identical to TRBD1. Per the germline V gene, CDR1 is LNHDA and CDR2 is SQIVND (reference sequence). The V gene end was trimmed by 6 bases and the J gene end by 4 bases; junction bases not matched to a gene: 2. The CDR3 is made up of 12 amino acids. This CDR3 is CASSQGGYGYTF. The CDR3 DNA is TGTGCCAGTAGCCAGGGGGGCTATGGCTACACCTTC.

The chain carries TRBV12-3 or TRBV12-4 and TRBJ1-2; D is perhaps TRBD1 (5 bases). The CDR3 runs to 14 residues. Trimming removed 3 bases at V and 3 bases at J, with 11 bases between. In DNA form, the CDR3 reads TGTGCCAGCAGTTTGAGGGGAGCCCACTATGGCTACACCTTC. Protein sequence: CASSLRGAHYGYTF.

The genes are TRBV5-1 and TRBJ2-5; no firm D call. The CDR3 spans 16 residues. V lost 4 bases and J 3 bases, leaving 19 bases between the germline ends. Germline CDR1 and CDR2: SGHRS and YFSETQ. Written as DNA, the CDR3 is TGCGCCAGCAGCGGGCTGGAGATTTTCGTAAAAGAGACCCAGTACTTC. It encodes CASSGLEIFVKETQYF.

The V gene is TRBV19, the J gene TRBJ1-5, with 7 positions matching TRBD1. The germline gives CDR1 LNHDA, CDR2 SQIVND (reference sequence). The V segment lost 4 bases and the J segment 11 bases; nucleotides outside the gene matches: 8. The CDR3 length is 13 residues. The CDR3 sequence: CASSTTTGATQHF. CDR3 sequence (DNA): TGTGCCAGTAGTACTACTACAGGGGCGACCCAGCATTTT.

V is TRBV29-1 and J is TRBJ1-2; D call uncertain. The CDR3 consists of 10 residues. CDR1 SQVTM and CDR2 ANQGSEA come from the germline V gene. Trimming took 3 bases from V and 7 from J, leaving 6 bases between them. This chain's CDR3 is CSVDRPGYTF. The CDR3, as DNA: TGCAGCGTTGACAGGCCTGGCTACACCTTC.

The CDR3 coding sequence is TGCGCCAGCAGCCAACCTGCCGGGACAGGGAATCAGCCCCAGCATTTT. This codes for CASSQPAGTGNQPQHF. The chain couples TRBV4-1 to TRBJ1-5; 9 bases map to TRBD1. After removal of 2 bases from V and 4 bases from J, the junction contained 6 bases not matched to a gene. The germline V gene encodes CDR1 MGHRA and CDR2 YSYEKL. The CDR3 contains 16 residues.

This clonotype was seen a few times. The chain is built from TRBV4-2 and TRBJ2-4, with D uncertain. CDR3 length: 15 residues. The germline CDR1 and CDR2 sequences are LGHNA and YNFKEQ. V lost 1 base, J lost 4 bases, and 11 bases lay in between. CDR3 bases: TGTGCCAGCAGCCAAGTTTCGGCAGATAAAAACATTCAGTACTTC. Amino acids: CASSQVSADKNIQYF.